Below, 31 T cell receptor beta chains from the same sample are listed, as sequenced in a study of T cell changes during pregnancy in multiple sclerosis. Profiled with immunoSEQ multiplex PCR; TCRdb holds only in-frame clones, not every one. The table records about 67,000 clones, 70% to 90% of them present only once. The sequences come from peripheral blood, collected in the first trimester of pregnancy. The receptor set was obtained from a female donor with multiple sclerosis, enrolled in a pregnancy study.

The V call is TRBV7-9, the J call TRBJ1-6, with unresolved D. The V end was cut by 5 bases, the J end by 7 bases, with 18 bases between. Germline CDR1 SEHNR, CDR2 FQNEAQ (reference sequence). The length of the CDR3 is 16 residues. The CDR3 is CASSPGLRQPNSPLHF. The CDR3 nucleotides read TGTGCCAGCAGCCCCGGACTCCGGCAGCCGAATTCACCCCTCCACTTT.

The genes are TRBV5-1 and TRBJ2-1, with 8 nucleotides matching TRBD1. The CDR3 is made up of 14 amino acids. The V gene end was trimmed by 0 bases and the J gene end by 15 bases; junction bases not matched to a gene: 11. Germline loops: CDR1 SGHRS, CDR2 YFSETQ. For the CDR3, the DNA is TGCGCCAGCAGCTTGGCACAGGGGGTCCTACAAACGTTCTTC. Translating gives CASSLAQGVLQTFF.

In DNA, the CDR3 is TGTGCCAGCAGCAACAAACTAGCGGGGGCGCTAACAGATACGCAGTATTTT. It codes for CASSNKLAGALTDTQYF. J is TRBJ2-3 and V is TRBV9; 11 bases align to TRBD2. The CDR3 has 17 amino acids. Looked up from germline, CDR1 is SGDLS and CDR2 is YYNGEE. J was trimmed by 3 bases and V by 4 bases; bases with no gene match: 10.

The gene calls are TRBV7-2 and TRBJ2-1; 8 bases fit TRBD1. This CDR3 has 16 residues. The V gene's germline CDR1 is SGHTA and CDR2 FQGNSA. The junction had 12 bases not matched to a gene; V was cut back by 5 bases and J by 6 bases. The CDR3: CASSRRVGQGFNEQFF. The CDR3 bases are TGTGCCAGCAGCCGCCGTGTAGGACAGGGATTCAATGAGCAGTTCTTC.

The CDR3 DNA follows: TGTGCCAGCAGCTTGGGGGGGACTAGCGGGTATCATGAGCAGTTCTTC. It translates to CASSLGGTSGYHEQFF. J is TRBJ2-1 and V is TRBV5-4; TRBD2 aligns across 12 bases. Trimming removed 0 bases from V and 8 bases from J; junction bases left unmatched: 6. The V gene's germline CDR1 is SGHNT and CDR2 YYREEE (reference sequence). The CDR3 loop spans 16 amino acids. The variable domain in full, completed from reference TRBV5-4 and TRBJ2-1, reads ETGVTQSPTHLIKTRGQQVTLRCSSQSGHNTVSWYQQALGQGPQFIFQYYREEENGRGNFPPRFSGLQFPNYSSELNVNALELDDSALYLCASSLGGTSGYHEQFFGPGTRLTVL.

The J gene is TRBJ2-7, the V gene TRBV7-9, with TRBD2 matching over 8 bases. This CDR3 region has 13 residues. Germline V lookup: CDR1 SEHNR, CDR2 FQNEAQ (reference sequence). The V gene end was trimmed by 6 bases and the J gene end by 7 bases; junction bases not matched to a gene: 8. The CDR3 DNA sequence: TGTGCCAGCAGTCTCGACCGGGGGGGGGAGCAGTACTTC. It is translated as CASSLDRGGEQYF.

This clone was seen only a few times. This chain uses TRBV12-5 with TRBJ1-2; TRBD1 matches at 7 bases. The germline V gene encodes CDR1 LGHNT and CDR2 FRNRAP. Losses at the gene ends were 1 base for V and 8 bases for J; bases not matched to a gene: 4. CDR3 length: 13 residues. The CDR3 spells CASGLGQGGGYTF. In nucleotides, the CDR3 is TGTGCTAGTGGTTTGGGACAGGGAGGCGGCTACACCTTC.

The genes are TRBV19 and TRBJ1-4; perhaps TRBD1 as D (5 bases). The germline V gene encodes CDR1 LNHDA and CDR2 SQIVND (reference sequence). V was clipped by 6 bases and J by 6 bases, with 23 bases between them. The CDR3 contains 17 residues. The CDR3: CASRKILDGTRYEKLFF. The CDR3 nucleotides read TGTGCCAGTAGAAAGATCCTGGACGGGACTAGATATGAAAAACTGTTTTTT.

The chain employs TRBV27 and TRBJ1-1; 8 bases agree with TRBD1. Germline V lookup: CDR1 MNHEY, CDR2 SMNVEV (reference sequence). This CDR3 spans 15 amino acids. J lost 3 bases, V lost 5 bases, and 8 bases had no gene match. CDR3 protein: CASSTRTGSYTEAFF. CDR3 DNA sequence: TGTGCCAGCAGTACACGGACAGGGAGTTACACTGAAGCTTTCTTT.

The V call is TRBV9, the J call TRBJ2-5, with 10 bases that match TRBD1. With V trimmed by 3 bases and J by 3 bases, 5 bases remained unmatched. CDR1 and CDR2 from the germline V gene are SGDLS and YYNGEE. The CDR3 length is 15 residues. CDR3 protein: CASSGLGQGEETQYF. CDR3 nucleotide sequence: TGTGCCAGCAGCGGACTCGGACAGGGGGAAGAGACCCAGTACTTC.

V and J are TRBV5-1 and TRBJ2-3; TRBD2 agrees at 7 bases. Trimming took 0 bases from V and 4 from J; bases not matched to a gene: 5. This CDR3 contains 15 residues. Germline assignment: CDR1 SGHRS and CDR2 YFSETQ. The DNA of the CDR3 is TGCGCCAGCAGCTTGGCAGCGGGGAGGGCAGATACGCAGTATTTT. This translates into CASSLAAGRADTQYF.

V is TRBV18 and J is TRBJ2-3, with TRBD2 matching over 7 bases. CDR3 length: 15 amino acids. V trimming: 1 base; J trimming: 2 bases; junction bases outside the gene matches: 3. Per germline, CDR1 KGHSH and CDR2 LQKENI. CDR3 nucleotides: TGTGCCAGCTCACCACAAGCGGGATCCACAGATACGCAGTATTTT. Translating it yields CASSPQAGSTDTQYF.

V usage is TRBV6-1 and J usage is TRBJ1-2; no clear D. The CDR3 is 11 amino acids. The germline CDR1 and CDR2 sequences are MNHNS and SASEGT. V was trimmed by 1 base and J by 6 bases, leaving 3 bases between them. As DNA, the CDR3 is TGTGCCAGCAGTGAAGTAAATGGCTACACCTTC. Amino acids: CASSEVNGYTF.

This clone was seen repeatedly, ten times or more. The V and J genes are TRBV11-2 and TRBJ1-1, with a weak D call TRBD1 (5 bases). The CDR3 contains 16 residues. Between the trimmed V and J ends, which lost 1 base and 3 bases, there was a span of 15 bases. CDR1 and CDR2 from the germline V gene are SGHAT and FQNNGV. The CDR3 sequence is CASSLARGGPYTEAFF. In DNA, the CDR3 is TGTGCCAGCAGCTTAGCGAGGGGAGGACCGTACACTGAAGCTTTCTTT.

The chain has TRBV30 and TRBJ1-5; D gene uncertain. The CDR3 totals 17 residues. The V gene's germline CDR1 is GTSNPN and CDR2 SVGIG (reference sequence). The V end was cut by 3 bases, the J end by 1 base, with 19 bases between. The CDR3 is CAWRAALGSGSNQPQHF. In DNA form, the CDR3 reads TGTGCCTGGAGGGCAGCCCTAGGATCCGGGAGCAATCAGCCCCAGCATTTT.

The V and J genes are TRBV6-5 and TRBJ1-1, with D maybe TRBD1 (5 bases). Germline V gene data show CDR1 as MNHEY and CDR2 as SVGAGI. V was cut by 4 bases and J by 11 bases, with 14 bases left in between. CDR3 length: 12 amino acids. The CDR3 sequence is CASSFRLGGAFF. CDR3 nucleotides: TGTGCCAGCAGTTTCCGACTTGGGGGGGCTTTCTTT.

The V gene is TRBV27, the J gene TRBJ2-1; 7 nucleotides line up with TRBD2. V gave up 6 bases and J gave up 4 bases; unmatched junction bases: 9. CDR1 is MNHEY, CDR2 SMNVEV, per germline (reference sequence). This CDR3 region has 15 residues. CDR3 region: CASRRRGGNYNEQFF. The CDR3, as DNA: TGTGCCAGCAGACGGAGGGGAGGGAATTACAATGAGCAGTTCTTC.

V and J are TRBV15 and TRBJ2-3, with 7 bases matching TRBD2. V shed 3 bases and J 2 bases; nucleotides not matched to a gene: 14. Per germline, CDR1 LNHNV and CDR2 YYDKDF (reference sequence). The CDR3 contains 18 residues. CDR3 loop: CATSSGSTLGLDTDTQYF. The CDR3 DNA reads as TGTGCCACCAGCAGCGGAAGCACCTTAGGACTAGACACAGATACGCAGTATTTT.

The chain has TRBV7-9 and TRBJ1-2; TRBD1 matches at 7 bases. The CDR3 is 13 residues long. Germline loops: CDR1 SEHNR, CDR2 FQNEAQ (reference sequence). V gave up 4 bases and J gave up 4 bases; unmatched junction bases: 3. In DNA form, the CDR3 reads TGTGCCAGCAGCTCGGGACAGTTCTATGGCTACACCTTC. It specifies CASSSGQFYGYTF.

The CDR3 DNA sequence: TGTGCCAGCAAGGGTCCCGGGACAGGGTACTACGAGCAGTACTTC. It encodes CASKGPGTGYYEQYF. This rearrangement joins TRBV2 to TRBJ2-7; TRBD1 matches 9 bases. Trimming took 7 bases from V and 3 from J; bases not matched to a gene: 10. Germline CDR1 is SNHLY and CDR2 is FYNNEI. This CDR3 comprises 15 residues. The full variable domain, with the rest looked up from reference TRBV2 and TRBJ2-7, is EPEVTQTPSHQVTQMGQEVILRCVPISNHLYFYWYRQILGQKVEFLVSFYNNEISEKSEIFDDQFSVERPDGSNFTLKIRSTKLEDSAMYFCASKGPGTGYYEQYFGPGTRLTVT.

The chain recombines TRBV9 with TRBJ2-3; 10 nucleotides agree with TRBD2. The CDR3 has 15 amino acids. Germline assignment: CDR1 SGDLS and CDR2 YYNGEE. Trimming cost V 0 bases and J 7 bases; bases outside gene matches: 5. The CDR3 DNA is TGTGCCAGCAGCGTAGCTAGCGGGAGCGCGAATACGCAGTATTTT. Its translation: CASSVASGSANTQYF.

J is TRBJ2-5 and V is TRBV7-3; D possibly corresponds to TRBD1 (7 bases). This CDR3 contains 16 residues. Germline V gene sequence: CDR1 SGHTA, CDR2 FQGTGA. The V end was cut by 5 bases, the J end by 1 base, with 17 bases between. CDR3 sequence (DNA): TGTGCCAGCAGCCCGGGGGTGTCAGGGGGCCAAGAGACCCAGTACTTC. It is translated as CASSPGVSGGQETQYF.

This clone was seen only once. The rearrangement links TRBV1 to TRBJ2-3; TRBD2, the table's D call, was not compared with the DNA. TRBV1 is classified as a pseudogene. The CDR3 runs 19 residues. For the CDR3, the DNA is TGCACCAGCAGCCAAGATCTCCCACTCCCTAGCGGCTACACAGATACGCAGTATTTT. Its protein product is CTSSQDLPLPSGYTDTQYF.

The chain combines TRBV5-3 with TRBJ1-1; maybe TRBD1 (6 bases). TRBV5-3 is an ORF, and what it does is uncertain. Between the trimmed V and J ends, which lost 0 bases and 7 bases, there was a span of 13 bases. This CDR3 has 14 residues. The CDR3 nucleotides are TGTGCCAGAAGCTTGGCCCAGGACAGTTTTGAAGCTTTCTTT. Its protein is CARSLAQDSFEAFF.

The rearrangement joins TRBV5-1 to TRBJ1-4, with D possibly TRBD1 on 5 matching bases. This CDR3 region has 17 residues. V was cut by 0 bases and J by 8 bases, with 20 bases left in between. Germline assignment: CDR1 SGHRS and CDR2 YFSETQ. The CDR3 sequence is CASSLDLGASIGEKLFF. The CDR3 bases are TGCGCCAGCAGCTTGGATCTTGGGGCCTCAATCGGCGAAAAACTGTTTTTT.

The chain employs TRBV18 and TRBJ1-3; no clear D gene. The CDR3 has 14 amino acids. V was pared by 3 bases and J by 0 bases, with 6 bases between. The germline V gene has CDR1 KGHSH and CDR2 LQKENI. CDR3 sequence reads: CASSPDYSGNTIYF. For the CDR3, the DNA is TGTGCCAGCTCACCGGACTACTCTGGAAACACCATATATTTT.

The V gene is TRBV29-1, the J gene TRBJ2-3; 7 bases align to TRBD2. The germline V gene encodes CDR1 SQVTM and CDR2 ANQGSEA. V was clipped by 0 bases and J by 2 bases; unmatched bases: 8. The CDR3 consists of 16 residues. In DNA form, the CDR3 reads TGCAGCGTTGAAGATCTGGCCGGGACTACCACAGATACGCAGTATTTT. Amino acid sequence: CSVEDLAGTTTDTQYF.

The chain employs TRBV11-2 and TRBJ1-2; 7 bases map to TRBD1. There are 13 residues in the CDR3. Germline trimming cut 5 bases from V and 7 bases from J; bases unmatched to any gene: 7. Per germline, CDR1 SGHAT and CDR2 FQNNGV. The CDR3 reads CASSRRQGSGYTF. The CDR3, as DNA: TGTGCCAGCAGCAGACGACAGGGAAGTGGCTACACCTTC.

The rearrangement joins TRBV7-8 to TRBJ2-3; 11 positions match TRBD2. With V trimmed by 7 bases and J by 6 bases, 9 bases remained unmatched. The CDR3 has 15 residues. CDR1 SGHVS and CDR2 FQNEAQ come from the germline V gene. The CDR3 sequence: CASTDSGGAKDTQYF. CDR3 sequence (DNA): TGTGCCAGCACCGATAGCGGGGGGGCCAAGGATACGCAGTATTTT.

The chain links TRBV9 to TRBJ1-2; 10 nucleotides line up with TRBD1. V lost 3 bases to trimming and J lost 1 base; unmatched junction nucleotides: 6. This CDR3 is built from 16 residues. Per germline, CDR1 SGDLS and CDR2 YYNGEE. The CDR3 bases are TGTGCCAGCAGCGCGCCCGGGACAGGGGTTAACTATGGCTACACCTTC. Encoded protein: CASSAPGTGVNYGYTF.

The chain is built from TRBV7-8 and TRBJ1-1, with D possibly being TRBD1 (5 bases). The CDR3 length is 14 residues. CDR1 and CDR2 (germline): SGHVS, FQNEAQ. Trimming shortened V by 4 bases and J by 5 bases, and 14 bases separated the two germline ends. The DNA of the CDR3 is TGTGCCAGCAGCTCAGGCCTGGGGGGGACTGAAGCTTTCTTT. Encoded protein: CASSSGLGGTEAFF.